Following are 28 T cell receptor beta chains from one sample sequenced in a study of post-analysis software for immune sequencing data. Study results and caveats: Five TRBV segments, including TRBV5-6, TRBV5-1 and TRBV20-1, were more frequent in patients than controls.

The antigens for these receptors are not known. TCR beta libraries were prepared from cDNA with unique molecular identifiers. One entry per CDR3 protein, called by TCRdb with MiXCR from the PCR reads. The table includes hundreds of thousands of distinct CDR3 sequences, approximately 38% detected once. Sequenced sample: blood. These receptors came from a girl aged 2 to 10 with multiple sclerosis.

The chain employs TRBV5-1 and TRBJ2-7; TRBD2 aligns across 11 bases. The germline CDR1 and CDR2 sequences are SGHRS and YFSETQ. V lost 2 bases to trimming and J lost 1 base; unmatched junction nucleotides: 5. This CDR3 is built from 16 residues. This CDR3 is CASSLYGTSGSYEQYF. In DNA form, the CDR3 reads TGCGCCAGCAGCTTATACGGGACTAGCGGATCCTACGAGCAGTACTTC.

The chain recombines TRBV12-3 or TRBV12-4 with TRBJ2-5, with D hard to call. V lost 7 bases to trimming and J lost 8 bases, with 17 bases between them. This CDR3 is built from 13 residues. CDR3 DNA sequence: TGTGCCAGCACTCGTGACAACCTTCGCACCCAGTACTTC. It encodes CASTRDNLRTQYF.

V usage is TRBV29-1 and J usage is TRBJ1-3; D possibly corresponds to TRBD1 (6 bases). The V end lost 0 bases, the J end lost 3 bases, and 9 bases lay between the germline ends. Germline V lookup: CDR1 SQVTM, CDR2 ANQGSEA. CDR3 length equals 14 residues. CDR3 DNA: TGCAGCGTTGAAGACGACAGGTTTGGAAACACCATATATTTT. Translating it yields CSVEDDRFGNTIYF.

CDR3 nucleotides: TGCGCCAGCAGCTTTACTAGCGGGACCGTCTATGAGCAGTTCTTC. It codes for CASSFTSGTVYEQFF. The V call is TRBV5-1, the J call TRBJ2-1; TRBD2 agrees at 10 bases. The germline gives CDR1 SGHRS, CDR2 YFSETQ. Trimming removed 2 bases from V and 8 bases from J; junction bases left unmatched: 7. The CDR3 is 15 residues long.

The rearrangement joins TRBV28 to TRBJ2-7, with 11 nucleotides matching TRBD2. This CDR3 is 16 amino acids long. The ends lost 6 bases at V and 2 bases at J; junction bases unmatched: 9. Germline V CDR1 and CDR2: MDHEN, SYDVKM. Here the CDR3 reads CASSQTGTSGTYEQYF. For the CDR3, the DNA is TGTGCCAGCAGCCAGACCGGGACTAGCGGCACCTACGAGCAGTACTTC. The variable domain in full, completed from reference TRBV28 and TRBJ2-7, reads DVKVTQSSRYLVKRTGEKVFLECVQDMDHENMFWYRQDPGLGLRLIYFSYDVKMKEKGDIPEGYSVSREKKERFSLILESASTNQTSMYLCASSQTGTSGTYEQYFGPGTRLTVT.

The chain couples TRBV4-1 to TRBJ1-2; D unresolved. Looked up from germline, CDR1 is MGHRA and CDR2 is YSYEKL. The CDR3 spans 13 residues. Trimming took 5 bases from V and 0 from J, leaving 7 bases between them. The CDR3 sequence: CASSEQTNYGYTF. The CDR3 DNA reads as TGCGCCAGCAGCGAACAGACTAACTATGGCTACACCTTC.

In nucleotides, the CDR3 is TGCAGTGCTAGAGTCGCGGGATCAGCGGGGGCCCGTGGAGAGACCCAGTACTTC. Its protein product is CSARVAGSAGARGETQYF. The chain is built from TRBV20-1 and TRBJ2-5; 8 nucleotides agree with TRBD2. Germline CDR1 is DFQATT and CDR2 is SNEGSKA (reference sequence). The CDR3 totals 18 residues. V gave up 1 base and J gave up 4 bases; unmatched junction bases: 17.

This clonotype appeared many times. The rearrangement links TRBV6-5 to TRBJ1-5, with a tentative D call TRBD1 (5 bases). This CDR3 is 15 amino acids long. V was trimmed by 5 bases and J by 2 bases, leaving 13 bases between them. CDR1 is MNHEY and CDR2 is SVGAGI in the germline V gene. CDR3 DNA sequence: TGTGCCAGCAGTCTAGGTGGGGGGGGCAATCAGCCCCAGCATTTT. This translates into CASSLGGGGNQPQHF.

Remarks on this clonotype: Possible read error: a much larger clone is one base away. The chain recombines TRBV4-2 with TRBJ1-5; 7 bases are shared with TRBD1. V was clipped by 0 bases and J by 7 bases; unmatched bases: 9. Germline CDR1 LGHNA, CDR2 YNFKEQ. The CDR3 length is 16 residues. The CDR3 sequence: CASSQERGDRTQPQHF. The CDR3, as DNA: TGTGCCAGCAGCCAAGAACGGGGGGACAGAACACAGCCCCAGCATTTT.

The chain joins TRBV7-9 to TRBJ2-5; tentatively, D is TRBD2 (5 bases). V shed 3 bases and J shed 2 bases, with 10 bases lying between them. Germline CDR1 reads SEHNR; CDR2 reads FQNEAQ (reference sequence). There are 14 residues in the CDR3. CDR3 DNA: TGTGCCAGCAGCTTTCTAGCACAACAAGAGACCCAGTACTTC. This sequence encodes CASSFLAQQETQYF.

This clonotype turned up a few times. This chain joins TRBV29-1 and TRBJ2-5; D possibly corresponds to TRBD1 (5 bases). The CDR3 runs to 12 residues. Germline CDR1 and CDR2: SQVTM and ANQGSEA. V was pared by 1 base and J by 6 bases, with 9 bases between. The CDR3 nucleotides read TGCAGCGTTGAAGGGACACCCAAGACCCAGTACTTC. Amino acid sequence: CSVEGTPKTQYF.

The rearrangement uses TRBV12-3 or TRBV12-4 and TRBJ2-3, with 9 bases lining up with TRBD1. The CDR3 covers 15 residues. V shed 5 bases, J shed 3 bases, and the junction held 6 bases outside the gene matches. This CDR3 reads CASSETGTGTDTQYF. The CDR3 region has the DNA TGTGCCAGCAGTGAGACCGGGACAGGGACAGATACGCAGTATTTT.

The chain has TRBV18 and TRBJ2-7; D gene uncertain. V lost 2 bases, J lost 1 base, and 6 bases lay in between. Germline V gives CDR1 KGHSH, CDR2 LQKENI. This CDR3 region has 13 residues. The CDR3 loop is CASSPWRSYEQYF. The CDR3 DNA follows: TGTGCCAGCTCACCATGGCGTTCCTACGAGCAGTACTTC.

The CDR3 region has the DNA TGTGCCAGCAGTTACTCGACAGTACCCAACGAGCAGTACTTC. Encoded protein: CASSYSTVPNEQYF. The chain combines TRBV6-2 or TRBV6-3 with TRBJ2-5, with D perhaps matching TRBD1 (5 bases). The J call may not be correct, given that the DNA end is closer to TRBJ2-7. From germline, CDR1 is MNHEY and CDR2 SVGEGT. The CDR3 loop spans 14 amino acids.

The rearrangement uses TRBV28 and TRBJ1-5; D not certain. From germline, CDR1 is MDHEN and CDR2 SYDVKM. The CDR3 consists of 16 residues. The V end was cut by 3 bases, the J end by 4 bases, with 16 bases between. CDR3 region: CASSFGNTLRNQPQHF. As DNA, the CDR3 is TGTGCCAGCAGTTTCGGGAACACCCTTAGGAATCAGCCCCAGCATTTT.

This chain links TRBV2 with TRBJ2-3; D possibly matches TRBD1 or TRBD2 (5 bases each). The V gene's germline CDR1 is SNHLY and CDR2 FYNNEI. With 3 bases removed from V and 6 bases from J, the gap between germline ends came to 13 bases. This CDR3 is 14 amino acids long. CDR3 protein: CASSDGRGGDTQYF. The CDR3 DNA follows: TGTGCCAGCAGTGATGGCCGGGGCGGGGATACGCAGTATTTT.

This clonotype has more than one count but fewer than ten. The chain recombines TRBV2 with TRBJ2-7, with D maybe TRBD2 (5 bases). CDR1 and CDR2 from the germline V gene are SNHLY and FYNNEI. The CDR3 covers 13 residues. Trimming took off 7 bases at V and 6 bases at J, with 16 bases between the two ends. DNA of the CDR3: TGTGCCAGCACAGCGAGGGCAGCACGCGAGCAGTACTTC. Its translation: CASTARAAREQYF.

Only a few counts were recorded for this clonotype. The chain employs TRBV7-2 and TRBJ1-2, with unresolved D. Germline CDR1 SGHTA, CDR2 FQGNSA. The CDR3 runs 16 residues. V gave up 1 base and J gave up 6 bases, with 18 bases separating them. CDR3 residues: CASSLEMGTVLDGYTF. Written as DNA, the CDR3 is TGTGCCAGCAGCTTAGAGATGGGCACGGTCTTGGATGGCTACACCTTC.

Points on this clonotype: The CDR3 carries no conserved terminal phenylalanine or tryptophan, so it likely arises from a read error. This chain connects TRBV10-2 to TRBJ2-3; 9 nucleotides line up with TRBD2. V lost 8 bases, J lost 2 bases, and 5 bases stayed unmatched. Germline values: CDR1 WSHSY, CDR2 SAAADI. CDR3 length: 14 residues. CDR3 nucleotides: TGCGCCAGCCGGACTAGCGAACCCACAGATACGCAGTATTAT. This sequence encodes CASRTSEPTDTQYY.

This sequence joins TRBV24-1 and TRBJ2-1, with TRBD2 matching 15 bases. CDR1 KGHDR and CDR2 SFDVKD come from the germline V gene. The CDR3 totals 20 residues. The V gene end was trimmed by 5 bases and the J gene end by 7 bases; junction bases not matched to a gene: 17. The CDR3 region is CATSVRVGLAGGKIYNEQFF. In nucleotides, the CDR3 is TGTGCCACCAGTGTCAGGGTAGGACTAGCGGGAGGGAAGATTTATAATGAGCAGTTCTTC.

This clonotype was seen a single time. Here the CDR3 DNA reads TGTGCCAGCAGTGACTCGAACCAAGCGGGGCAGTATTTT. Its translation is CASSDSNQAGQYF. This chain links TRBV6-4 with TRBJ2-3; D is possibly TRBD2 (6 bases). CDR3 size: 13 residues. Trimming took off 0 bases at V and 11 bases at J, with 12 bases between the two ends. CDR1 MRHNA and CDR2 SNTAGT come from the germline V gene.

CDR3 in DNA: TGTGCCAGCAGCTTAGATGCGGGGGTATTCGAGCAGTACTTC. Translating gives CASSLDAGVFEQYF. The V call is TRBV7-9, the J call TRBJ2-4; 7 bases align to TRBD2. The assigned J gene may be wrong: the sequence end matches TRBJ2-7 better. The CDR3 loop spans 14 amino acids. Germline lookup yields CDR1 SEHNR and CDR2 FQNEAQ (reference sequence).

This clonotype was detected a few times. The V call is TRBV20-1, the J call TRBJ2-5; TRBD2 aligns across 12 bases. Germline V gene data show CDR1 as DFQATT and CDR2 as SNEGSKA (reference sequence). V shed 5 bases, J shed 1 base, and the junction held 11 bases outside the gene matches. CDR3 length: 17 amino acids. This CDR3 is CSAAPTSGGQFQETQYF. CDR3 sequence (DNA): TGCAGTGCTGCCCCAACTAGCGGGGGGCAGTTCCAAGAGACCCAGTACTTC.

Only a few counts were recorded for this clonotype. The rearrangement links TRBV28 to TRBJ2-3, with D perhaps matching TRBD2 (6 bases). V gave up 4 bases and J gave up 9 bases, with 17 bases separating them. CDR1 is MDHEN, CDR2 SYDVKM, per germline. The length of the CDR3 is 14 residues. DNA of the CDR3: TGTGCCAGCAGTTCCACACTAGCCACCCCCACGCAGTATTTT. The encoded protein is CASSSTLATPTQYF.

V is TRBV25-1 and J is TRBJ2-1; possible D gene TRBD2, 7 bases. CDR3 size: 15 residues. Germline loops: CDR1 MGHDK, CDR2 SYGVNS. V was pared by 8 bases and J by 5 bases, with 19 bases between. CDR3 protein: CASGEGQLINNEQFF. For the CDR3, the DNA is TGTGCCAGCGGGGAGGGACAACTGATAAACAATGAGCAGTTCTTC. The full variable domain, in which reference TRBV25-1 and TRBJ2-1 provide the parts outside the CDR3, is EADIYQTPRYLVIGTGKKITLECSQTMGHDKMYWYQQDPGMELHLIHYSYGVNSTEKGDLSSESTVSRIRTEHFPLTLESARPSHTSQYLCASGEGQLINNEQFFGPGTRLTVL.

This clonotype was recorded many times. Written as DNA, the CDR3 is TGCAGTGCCGGGACTAGCGGCACAGATACGCAGTATTTT. Its translation: CSAGTSGTDTQYF. This sequence joins TRBV20-1 and TRBJ2-3; 10 bases are shared with TRBD2. Germline CDR1 reads DFQATT; CDR2 reads SNEGSKA (reference sequence). The CDR3 covers 13 residues. Trimming took 6 bases from V and 1 from J; bases not matched to a gene: 1.

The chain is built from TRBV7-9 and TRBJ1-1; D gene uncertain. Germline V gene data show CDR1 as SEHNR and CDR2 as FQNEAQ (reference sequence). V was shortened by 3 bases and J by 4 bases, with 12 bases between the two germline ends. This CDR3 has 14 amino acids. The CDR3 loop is CASSLSGSGTEAFF. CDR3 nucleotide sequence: TGTGCCAGCAGCTTGTCGGGTAGTGGCACTGAAGCTTTCTTT.

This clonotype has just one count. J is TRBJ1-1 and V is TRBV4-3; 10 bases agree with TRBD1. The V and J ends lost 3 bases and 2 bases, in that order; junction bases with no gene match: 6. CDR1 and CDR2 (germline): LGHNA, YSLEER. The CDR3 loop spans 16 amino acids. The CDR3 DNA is TGCGCCAGCAGCCAGTCGAGACAGGGGGCCAACACTGAAGCTTTCTTT. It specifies CASSQSRQGANTEAFF.